This TCR beta chain stems from a study of cytomegalovirus exposure and HLA in healthy donors. Study-wide background: About 84% of 398 genotyped donors fell in the Caucasian-associated ancestry cluster.

This clone came up a few times. Its antigen is unknown. The CDR3 length is 14 residues. Between the trimmed V and J ends, which lost 8 bases and 6 bases, there was a span of 17 bases. Germline lookup yields CDR1 SGHRS and CDR2 YFSETQ. Primers: 60 Vbeta forward and 13 Jbeta reverse. Profiling relied on immunoSEQ multiplex PCR, and the TCRdb table lists in-frame clones only, not all of them. The sample contains roughly 190,000 clones, about three quarters of which appear only once. Study-wide findings and caveats: An analysis was carried out later, and it reportedly showed fewer N-insertions in an Asian-associated ancestry cluster than the approximately 680-donor mean.

The TCR sequence derives from a woman between 40 and 50 years old in good health and CMV-seronegative. Source material: PBMCs. The rearrangement joins TRBV5-1 to TRBJ2-2, with D possibly TRBD1 on 6 matching bases. The chain's CDR3 is CASYRDTEAGELFF. CDR3 bases: TGCGCCAGTTACCGGGACACAGAGGCCGGGGAGCTGTTTTTT.